Listed here are 24 T cell receptor beta chains from one sample, sequenced in a study of cytomegalovirus exposure and HLA in healthy donors. PCR employed 60 Vbeta and 13 Jbeta primers. Clones were sequenced by immunoSEQ multiplex PCR, and TCRdb holds only the in-frame ones, with some missing. The repertoire holds roughly 100,000 clones, with about three quarters as singletons. The sequencing sample was made of PBMCs. These receptors all stem from a woman in her thirties or forties in good health and CMV-seropositive.

J is TRBJ1-6 and V is TRBV5-1; 7 bases fit TRBD1. Looked up from germline, CDR1 is SGHRS and CDR2 is YFSETQ. This CDR3 is 14 amino acids long. After removal of 4 bases from V and 8 bases from J, the junction contained 6 bases not matched to a gene. The DNA of the CDR3 is TGCGCCAGCAGCATAGGGACAGACTATTCACCCCTCCACTTT. Translating gives CASSIGTDYSPLHF.

The V and J genes are TRBV4-1 and TRBJ1-3; no clear D. CDR3 length equals 13 residues. Per germline, CDR1 MGHRA and CDR2 YSYEKL. The V and J ends lost 4 bases and 2 bases respectively, with 6 bases between them. The CDR3 region is CASSLITGNTIYF. DNA of the CDR3: TGCGCCAGCAGCCTAATAACTGGAAACACCATATATTTT.

With respect to this clone: An end of the junction differs from the germline gene, which may be a read error. This chain uses TRBV7-7 with TRBJ2-2, with a tentative D call TRBD1 (5 bases). This CDR3 contains 15 residues. Germline V gene lookup returns CDR1 SSHAT and CDR2 FNYEAQ (reference sequence). CDR3 sequence (DNA): TGTGCTAGCAGCCCCGGGCGGCAGGGCACCGGGGAGCTGTTTTTT. Amino acid sequence: CASSPGRQGTGELFF.

The V call is TRBV5-1, the J call TRBJ2-5, with D tentatively TRBD1 (6 bases). In germline, CDR1 is SGHRS, CDR2 YFSETQ. Trimming shortened V by 1 base and J by 1 base, and 20 bases separated the two germline ends. The CDR3 has 18 residues. This CDR3 reads CASSLRAGQGLFQETQYF. The CDR3 coding sequence is TGCGCCAGCAGCTTGCGGGCCGGGCAGGGGTTATTCCAAGAGACCCAGTACTTC.

This clone has just one count. The chain joins TRBV10-2 to TRBJ2-7; 7 nucleotides match TRBD1. Germline V CDR1 and CDR2: WSHSY, SAAADI. This CDR3 is 16 amino acids long. With 5 bases clipped from V and 3 bases from J, the junction kept 13 bases outside the gene matches. CDR3 bases: TGCGCCAGCAGTTCTTTCCGCAGGGGGTATCTCTACGAGCAGTACTTC. Amino acids: CASSSFRRGYLYEQYF.

This rearrangement joins TRBV7-6 to TRBJ1-1, with D possibly being TRBD1 (5 bases). CDR3 size: 15 residues. CDR1 is SGHVS and CDR2 is FNYEAQ in the germline V gene. V lost 0 bases to trimming and J lost 4 bases, with 12 bases between them. CDR3 in amino acids: CASSLAQAGGTEAFF. The CDR3 bases are TGTGCCAGCAGCTTAGCCCAGGCGGGGGGCACTGAAGCTTTCTTT.

The chain couples TRBV28 to TRBJ2-7; weak D call: TRBD2 (5 bases). Trimming pared 5 bases from V and 0 bases from J, leaving 11 bases between. The germline gives CDR1 MDHEN, CDR2 SYDVKM. This CDR3 contains 14 residues. CDR3 DNA sequence: TGTGCCAGCAGTCAGACACGGGACTCCTACGAGCAGTACTTC. Encoded protein: CASSQTRDSYEQYF.

This clone was picked up a small number of times. The chain has TRBV7-2 and TRBJ1-2; D possibly corresponds to TRBD1 (6 bases). CDR3 length: 18 residues. V gave up 5 bases and J gave up 5 bases, with 27 bases separating them. Germline CDR1 is SGHTA and CDR2 is FQGNSA. CDR3 sequence (DNA): TGTGCCAGCAGCCCACCCCGGTCCCGATTCAGGGGAGCTTATGGCTACACCTTC. Residues: CASSPPRSRFRGAYGYTF.

The chain links TRBV2 to TRBJ2-3; 7 bases match TRBD1. CDR3 size: 14 residues. With V trimmed by 6 bases and J by 5 bases, 8 bases remained unmatched. Germline V lookup: CDR1 SNHLY, CDR2 FYNNEI. The CDR3 sequence: CASRKTGKGDTQYF. The CDR3 region has the DNA TGTGCCAGCAGAAAGACAGGGAAGGGAGATACGCAGTATTTT.

The V gene is TRBV6-1, the J gene TRBJ2-2, with a possible D match to TRBD1 (6 bases). CDR1 MNHNS and CDR2 SASEGT come from the germline V gene. The CDR3 sequence is 14 residues long. V lost 7 bases, J lost 1 base, and 10 bases lay in between. The CDR3, as DNA: TGTGCCAGCAAGGCCAGGGGGAACACCGGGGAGCTGTTTTTT. Protein product: CASKARGNTGELFF.

In this sample, this clone turned up a few times. V is TRBV5-8 and J is TRBJ1-5; 7 nucleotides align to TRBD1. CDR1 is SGHTS, CDR2 YDEGEE, per germline. After removal of 1 base from V and 5 bases from J, the junction contained 0 bases not matched to a gene. This CDR3 is 13 amino acids long. CDR3 protein: CASSLQGDQPQHF. In nucleotides, the CDR3 is TGTGCCAGCAGCTTGCAGGGGGATCAGCCCCAGCATTTT.

The chain couples TRBV19 to TRBJ1-2; D remains ambiguous. Looked up from germline, CDR1 is LNHDA and CDR2 is SQIVND (reference sequence). V dropped 7 bases and J dropped 3 bases, with 9 bases sitting between them. This CDR3 region has 12 residues. The CDR3 DNA reads TGTGCCAGTACCGACACGGACTATGGCTACACCTTC. This gives the protein CASTDTDYGYTF.

The chain couples TRBV6-5 to TRBJ2-7, with 7 nucleotides matching TRBD1. CDR3 length: 13 residues. V was pared by 6 bases and J by 0 bases, with 2 bases of the junction left unmatched. The germline CDR1 and CDR2 sequences are MNHEY and SVGAGI. CDR3 sequence reads: CASRQGISYEQYF. CDR3 DNA sequence: TGTGCCAGCAGACAGGGGATCTCCTACGAGCAGTACTTC.

Only a few counts were recorded for this clone. This chain connects TRBV27 to TRBJ1-1; TRBD1 is a possible D gene (6 bases). Trimming stripped 4 bases from V and 6 bases from J, with 18 bases between. Germline V gene sequence: CDR1 MNHEY, CDR2 SMNVEV (reference sequence). This CDR3 comprises 15 residues. The CDR3 region is CASSSSGEGMSEAFF. The CDR3 bases are TGTGCCAGCAGTTCTTCAGGGGAGGGGATGTCTGAAGCTTTCTTT.

The V and J genes are TRBV2 and TRBJ2-7, with TRBD1 matching over 7 bases. Germline CDR1 reads SNHLY; CDR2 reads FYNNEI. The CDR3 spans 13 residues. Unmatched junction bases numbered 2, after V lost 0 bases and J lost 6 bases. The CDR3 here is CASSEAAGGEQYF. As DNA, the CDR3 is TGTGCCAGCAGTGAAGCCGCAGGGGGCGAGCAGTACTTC.

The chain uses TRBV7-7 and TRBJ2-1; 8 bases line up with TRBD1. This CDR3 region has 15 residues. The junction had 4 bases not matched to a gene; V was cut back by 1 base and J by 5 bases. Germline CDR1 is SSHAT and CDR2 is FNYEAQ (reference sequence). The CDR3 DNA is TGTGCCAGCAGCTTAGGGACAGGGTCCAACAATGAGCAGTTCTTC. Translation gives CASSLGTGSNNEQFF.

V usage is TRBV5-1 and J usage is TRBJ2-1; 9 bases match TRBD2. Germline lookup yields CDR1 SGHRS and CDR2 YFSETQ. With V trimmed by 0 bases and J by 4 bases, 5 bases remained unmatched. The CDR3 covers 16 residues. The chain's CDR3 is CASSLVAGALYNEQFF. The DNA for the CDR3 is TGCGCCAGCAGCTTGGTAGCGGGAGCCCTTTACAATGAGCAGTTCTTC.

The chain has TRBV19 and TRBJ2-1, with 11 bases identical to TRBD2. The CDR3 extends over 14 amino acids. Germline values: CDR1 LNHDA, CDR2 SQIVND (reference sequence). The ends lost 5 bases at V and 9 bases at J; junction bases unmatched: 6. Here the CDR3 reads CASSQPGLAVEQFF. CDR3 nucleotide sequence: TGTGCCAGTAGTCAGCCGGGACTAGCGGTTGAGCAGTTCTTC.

The chain couples TRBV4-1 to TRBJ2-3, with a possible D match to TRBD2 (5 bases). Germline lookup yields CDR1 MGHRA and CDR2 YSYEKL. The V end was cut by 1 base, the J end by 6 bases, with 23 bases between. This CDR3 has 18 residues. The CDR3 spells CASSQARMGYGIRDTQYF. The CDR3 DNA reads TGCGCCAGCAGCCAAGCGAGGATGGGGTACGGGATCAGGGATACGCAGTATTTT.

The sample holds a few counts of this clone. The chain is built from TRBV19 and TRBJ2-3; no definite D call. Germline values: CDR1 LNHDA, CDR2 SQIVND (reference sequence). V was clipped by 0 bases and J by 5 bases, with 9 bases between them. CDR3 length equals 14 residues. Here the CDR3 DNA reads TGTGCCAGTAGTATAGAGATGGCGGAAGATACGCAGTATTTT. It codes for CASSIEMAEDTQYF.

This chain links TRBV7-9 with TRBJ2-2; a possible D gene is TRBD1 (5 bases). The CDR3 has 15 residues. V was cut by 0 bases and J by 3 bases, with 8 bases left in between. Germline V lookup: CDR1 SEHNR, CDR2 FQNEAQ (reference sequence). The CDR3 region is CASSLAGRYTGELFF. The CDR3 DNA reads TGTGCCAGCAGCTTAGCGGGGCGGTACACCGGGGAGCTGTTTTTT.

The J gene is TRBJ2-4, the V gene TRBV27; 8 bases fit TRBD1. CDR1 is MNHEY and CDR2 is SMNVEV in the germline V gene (reference sequence). V lost 7 bases to trimming and J lost 9 bases; unmatched junction nucleotides: 17. The CDR3 extends over 16 amino acids. CDR3 bases: TGTGCCAGCAAATCAGACCTTGGGACAGGCTTCTCCATTCAGTACTTC. Translation: CASKSDLGTGFSIQYF.

This clone has a handful of counts. The V gene is TRBV19, the J gene TRBJ1-2; D is undetermined. This CDR3 is built from 15 residues. V was shortened by 3 bases and J by 5 bases, with 16 bases between the two germline ends. Germline loops: CDR1 LNHDA, CDR2 SQIVND (reference sequence). CDR3 in amino acids: CASSIGVGVRYGYTF. For the CDR3, the DNA is TGTGCCAGTAGTATTGGGGTCGGGGTTAGGTATGGCTACACCTTC.

With regard to this clone: The junction differs from germline at one of its ends, possibly a read error. J is TRBJ2-3 and V is TRBV7-9, with 8 positions matching TRBD2. The CDR3 extends over 11 amino acids. Germline V gene lookup returns CDR1 SEHNR and CDR2 FQNEAQ (reference sequence). CDR3 coding DNA: TGTTCCAGCGGTGACGGGACTAGTCAGTATTTT. Translation gives CSSGDGTSQYF.